The present T cell receptor (beta chain) was sequenced within a study of PD-1 blockade in classical Hodgkin lymphoma. Study-wide findings and caveats: A significant rise in TCR diversity by C4D1 was seen for CD4+ but not CD8+ cells. Patients starting nivolumab less than 1 year after ASCT had lower diversity and were excluded from later analyses.

As regards this clone: No antigen is known for it.

Produced via immunoSEQ multiplex PCR; TCRdb's table is partial and in-frame only. The sample records roughly 45,000 clones, over 65% being singletons. All trial patients relapsed after autologous stem cell transplantation. Sequencing used peripheral blood mononuclear cells (PBMCs), obtained before the second cycle of nivolumab. The receptor was derived from a human donor with classical Hodgkin lymphoma.

CDR3 nucleotides: TGTGCCAGCAGTCTTTACAGGGGGTATGGCTACACCTTC. Its translation is CASSLYRGYGYTF. The rearrangement links TRBV27 to TRBJ1-2; 8 bases are a match to TRBD1. CDR1 is MNHEY and CDR2 is SMNVEV in the germline V gene (reference sequence). Losses at the gene ends were 5 bases for V and 5 bases for J; bases not matched to a gene: 4. The CDR3 spans 13 residues.